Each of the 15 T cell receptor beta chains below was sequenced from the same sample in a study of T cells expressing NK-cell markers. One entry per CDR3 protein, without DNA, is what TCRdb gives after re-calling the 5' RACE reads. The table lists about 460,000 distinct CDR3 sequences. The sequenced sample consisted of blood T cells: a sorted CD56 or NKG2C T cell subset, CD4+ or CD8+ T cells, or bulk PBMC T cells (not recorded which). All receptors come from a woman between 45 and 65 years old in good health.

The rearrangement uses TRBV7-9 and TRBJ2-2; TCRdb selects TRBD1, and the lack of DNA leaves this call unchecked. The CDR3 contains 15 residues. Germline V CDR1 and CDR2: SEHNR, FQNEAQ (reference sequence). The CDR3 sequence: CASSFSGSGTGELFF.

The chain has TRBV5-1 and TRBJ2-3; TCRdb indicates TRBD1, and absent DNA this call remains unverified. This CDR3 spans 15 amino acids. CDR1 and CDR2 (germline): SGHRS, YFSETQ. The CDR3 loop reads CASSYRGERPDTQYF.

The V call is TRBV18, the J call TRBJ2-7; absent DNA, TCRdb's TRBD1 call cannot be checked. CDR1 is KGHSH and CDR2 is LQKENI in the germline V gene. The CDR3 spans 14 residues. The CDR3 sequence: CASSPSGAGYEQYF.

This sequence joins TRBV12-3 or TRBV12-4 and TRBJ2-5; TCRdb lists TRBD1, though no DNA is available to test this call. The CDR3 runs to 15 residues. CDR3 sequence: CASSAGTEVQETQYF.

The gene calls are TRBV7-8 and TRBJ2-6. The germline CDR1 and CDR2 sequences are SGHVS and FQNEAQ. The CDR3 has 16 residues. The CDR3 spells CASSLEGGTGANVLTF.

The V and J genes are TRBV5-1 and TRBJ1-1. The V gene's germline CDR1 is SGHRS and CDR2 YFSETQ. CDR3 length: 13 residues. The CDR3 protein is CASSLGLPREAFF.

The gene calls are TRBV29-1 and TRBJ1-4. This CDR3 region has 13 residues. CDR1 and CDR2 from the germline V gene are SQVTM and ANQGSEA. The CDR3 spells CSAVPAHEEKLFF.

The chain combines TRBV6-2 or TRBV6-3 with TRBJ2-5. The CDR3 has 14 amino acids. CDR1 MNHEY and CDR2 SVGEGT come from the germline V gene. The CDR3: CASSDRSGQETQYF.

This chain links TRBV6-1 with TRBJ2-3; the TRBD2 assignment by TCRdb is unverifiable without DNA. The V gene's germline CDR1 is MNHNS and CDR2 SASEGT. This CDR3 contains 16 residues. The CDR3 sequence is CASSEGRLDATDTQYF.

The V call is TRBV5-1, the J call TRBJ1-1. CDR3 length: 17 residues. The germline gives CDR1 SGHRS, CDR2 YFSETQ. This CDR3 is CASSLSAKNLMNTEAFF. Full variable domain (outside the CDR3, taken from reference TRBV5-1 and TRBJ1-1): KAGVTQTPRYLIKTRGQQVTLSCSPISGHRSVSWYQQTPGQGLQFLFEYFSETQRNKGNFPGRFSGRQFSNSRSEMNVSTLELGDSALYLCASSLSAKNLMNTEAFFGQGTRLTVV.

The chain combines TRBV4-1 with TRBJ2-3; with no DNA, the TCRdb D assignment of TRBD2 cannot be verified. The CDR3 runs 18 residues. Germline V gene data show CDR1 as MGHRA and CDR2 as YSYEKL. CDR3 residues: CASSQDASGKGGTDTQYF.

The CDR3 loop reads CASSFARDHEKLFF. This chain uses TRBV11-1 with TRBJ1-4; the TRBD1 assignment by TCRdb is unverifiable without DNA. CDR3 size: 14 residues. Germline assignment: CDR1 SGHAT and CDR2 FQDESV (reference sequence).

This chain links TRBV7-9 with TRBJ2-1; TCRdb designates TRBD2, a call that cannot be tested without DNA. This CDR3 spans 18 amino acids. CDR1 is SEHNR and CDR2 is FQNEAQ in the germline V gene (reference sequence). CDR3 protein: CASSLRLSSGSSYNEQFF.

The CDR3 protein is CASSVVGTSSPLHF. The chain is built from TRBV9 and TRBJ1-6. Per the germline V gene, CDR1 is SGDLS and CDR2 is YYNGEE. The CDR3 is 14 residues long.

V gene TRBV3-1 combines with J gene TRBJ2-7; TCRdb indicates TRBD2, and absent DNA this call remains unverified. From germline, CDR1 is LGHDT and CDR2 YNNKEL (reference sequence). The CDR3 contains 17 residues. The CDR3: CASSQDSEAGGPYEQYF.